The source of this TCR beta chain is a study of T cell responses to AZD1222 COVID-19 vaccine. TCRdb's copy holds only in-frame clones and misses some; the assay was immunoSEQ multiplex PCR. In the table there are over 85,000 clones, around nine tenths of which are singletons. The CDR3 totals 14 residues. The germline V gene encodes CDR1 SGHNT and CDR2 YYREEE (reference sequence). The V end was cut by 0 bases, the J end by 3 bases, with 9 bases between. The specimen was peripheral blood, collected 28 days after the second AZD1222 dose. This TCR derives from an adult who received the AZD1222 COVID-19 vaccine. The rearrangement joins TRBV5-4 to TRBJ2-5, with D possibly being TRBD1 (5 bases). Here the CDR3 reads CASSLELREETQYF. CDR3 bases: TGTGCCAGCAGCTTGGAGCTCAGGGAAGAGACCCAGTACTTC.